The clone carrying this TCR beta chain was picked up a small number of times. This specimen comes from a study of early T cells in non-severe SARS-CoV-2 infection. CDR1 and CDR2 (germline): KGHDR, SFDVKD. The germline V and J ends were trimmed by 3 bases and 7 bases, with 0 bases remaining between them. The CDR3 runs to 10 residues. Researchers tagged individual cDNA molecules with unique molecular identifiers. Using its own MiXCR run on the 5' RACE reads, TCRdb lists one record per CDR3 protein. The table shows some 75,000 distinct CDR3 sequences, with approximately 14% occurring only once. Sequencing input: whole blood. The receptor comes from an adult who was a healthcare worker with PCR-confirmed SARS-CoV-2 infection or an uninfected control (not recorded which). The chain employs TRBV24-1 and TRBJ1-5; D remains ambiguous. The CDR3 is CATSDQPQHF. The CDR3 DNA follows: TGTGCCACCAGTGATCAGCCCCAGCATTTT.